Each of the 18 T cell receptor beta chains below was sequenced from the same sample in a study of cytomegalovirus exposure and HLA in healthy donors. The PCR employed 60 Vbeta primers together with 13 Jbeta primers. Sequencing was performed with immunoSEQ multiplex PCR; in TCRdb, only in-frame clones are kept and a portion is missing. The table has roughly 55,000 clones, roughly 70% seen once; the top ten hold less than 35%. Specimen: PBMCs. These receptors were obtained from a man aged 35-49 years in good health and CMV-seropositive.

The chain employs TRBV13 and TRBJ2-1; 10 bases match TRBD2. V dropped 0 bases and J dropped 2; count of bases not matched to a gene: 7. CDR1 PRHDT and CDR2 FYEKMQ come from the germline V gene (reference sequence). The CDR3 sequence is 18 residues long. CDR3 protein: CASSLGSGGTLTYNEQFF. The CDR3 DNA is TGTGCCAGCAGCTTAGGTAGCGGGGGGACTCTTACCTACAATGAGCAGTTCTTC.

As DNA, the CDR3 is TGTGCCAGTATGACAGGGGGCCGTGAGACCCAGTACTTC. It codes for CASMTGGRETQYF. This rearrangement joins TRBV28 to TRBJ2-5, with TRBD1 matching 10 bases. V trimming: 9 bases; J trimming: 5 bases; junction bases outside the gene matches: 6. This CDR3 is 13 amino acids long. Germline lookup yields CDR1 MDHEN and CDR2 SYDVKM. Drawing the rest from reference TRBV28 and TRBJ2-5, the complete variable domain is DVKVTQSSRYLVKRTGEKVFLECVQDMDHENMFWYRQDPGLGLRLIYFSYDVKMKEKGDIPEGYSVSREKKERFSLILESASTNQTSMYLCASMTGGRETQYFGPGTRLLVL.

This clone has only a few counts. The chain couples TRBV5-1 to TRBJ2-1, with D maybe TRBD2 (5 bases). The germline V gene has CDR1 SGHRS and CDR2 YFSETQ. V was trimmed by 0 bases and J by 7 bases, leaving 17 bases between them. This CDR3 is 16 amino acids long. CDR3 in amino acids: CASSLGLAIAQNEQFF. CDR3 nucleotide sequence: TGCGCCAGCAGCTTGGGGCTAGCCATAGCTCAAAATGAGCAGTTCTTC.

This chain links TRBV5-6 with TRBJ1-1, with D unresolved. The CDR3 has 15 amino acids. Trimming removed 4 bases from V and 1 base from J, with 14 bases in between. Per the germline V gene, CDR1 is SGHDT and CDR2 is YYEEEE. In nucleotides, the CDR3 is TGTGCCAGCAGCCCCCTTGGGAGGCAGAACACTGAAGCTTTCTTT. This codes for CASSPLGRQNTEAFF.

This clone has only a few counts. The chain couples TRBV19 to TRBJ1-1; maybe TRBD1 (6 bases). Germline values: CDR1 LNHDA, CDR2 SQIVND (reference sequence). Trimming removed 5 bases from V and 4 bases from J, with 14 bases in between. The length of the CDR3 is 14 residues. The CDR3 coding sequence is TGTGCCAGTAGTCCCCTCAGGGGTAGCACTGAAGCTTTCTTT. It translates to CASSPLRGSTEAFF.

The gene calls are TRBV18 and TRBJ1-1; D uncertain. The CDR3 sequence is 12 residues long. Germline V lookup: CDR1 KGHSH, CDR2 LQKENI. Trimming removed 3 bases at V and 1 base at J, with 3 bases between. In DNA, the CDR3 is TGTGCCAGCTCACCCCAGAACACTGAAGCTTTCTTT. Its translation is CASSPQNTEAFF.

The count of this clone is one. The V gene is TRBV7-9, the J gene TRBJ2-7; D may be TRBD1 (6 bases). The CDR3 is made up of 14 amino acids. Germline values: CDR1 SEHNR, CDR2 FQNEAQ (reference sequence). Trimming took 6 bases from V and 0 from J, leaving 12 bases between them. CDR3 region: CASRKKDSSYEQYF. CDR3 nucleotide sequence: TGTGCCAGCAGGAAGAAGGACAGCTCCTACGAGCAGTACTTC.

The V and J genes are TRBV7-8 and TRBJ1-1, with a weak D call TRBD1 (6 bases). Per germline, CDR1 SGHVS and CDR2 FQNEAQ. Trimming took off 2 bases at V and 6 bases at J, with 19 bases between the two ends. The CDR3 loop spans 16 amino acids. CDR3 residues: CASSLTPGGQGSEAFF. The CDR3 bases are TGTGCCAGCAGCTTAACCCCGGGGGGGCAAGGATCTGAAGCTTTCTTT. Complete variable domain (other parts from reference TRBV7-8 and TRBJ1-1): GAGVSQSPRYKVAKRGQDVALRCDPISGHVSLFWYQQALGQGPEFLTYFQNEAQLDKSGLPSDRFFAERPEGSVSTLKIQRTQQEDSAVYLCASSLTPGGQGSEAFFGQGTRLTVV.

This rearrangement joins TRBV6-6 to TRBJ1-2; TRBD1 matches at 10 bases. CDR1 MNHNY and CDR2 SVGAGI come from the germline V gene (reference sequence). The V and J ends lost 10 bases and 3 bases, in that order; junction bases with no gene match: 8. CDR3 length equals 14 residues. DNA for the CDR3: TGTGCCATCCGGGACAGGGGATATCACTATGGCTACACCTTC. It is translated as CAIRDRGYHYGYTF.

The chain is built from TRBV30 and TRBJ2-1; tentative D call: TRBD1 (6 bases). The CDR3 is made up of 14 amino acids. CDR1 is GTSNPN and CDR2 is SVGIG in the germline V gene (reference sequence). V shed 1 base and J shed 6 bases, with 13 bases lying between them. This chain's CDR3 is CAWSAPGAVNEQFF. The CDR3 coding sequence is TGTGCCTGGAGTGCCCCAGGGGCGGTCAATGAGCAGTTCTTC. The complete variable domain, with remaining parts taken from reference TRBV30 and TRBJ2-1, reads SQTIHQWPATLVQPVGSPLSLECTVEGTSNPNLYWYRQAAGRGLQLLFYSVGIGQISSEVPQNLSASRPQDRQFILSSKKLLLSDSGFYLCAWSAPGAVNEQFFGPGTRLTVL.

This clone was recorded a few times. The chain uses TRBV6-1 and TRBJ2-3; D is ambiguous. Deletions cut 8 bases from V and 5 bases from J, with 11 bases between. The CDR3 is 12 amino acids. Germline V CDR1 and CDR2: MNHNS, SASEGT. CDR3 in DNA: TGTGCCAGCTGGAGCGTCATAGATACGCAGTATTTT. Encoded protein: CASWSVIDTQYF.

The genes are TRBV11-2 and TRBJ2-3, with D possibly matching TRBD2 (5 bases). V was trimmed by 5 bases and J by 4 bases, leaving 13 bases between them. The CDR3 has 14 amino acids. The germline V gene has CDR1 SGHAT and CDR2 FQNNGV. The CDR3 DNA reads as TGTGCCAGCAGCCCCCAAAGGCGGGCAGATACGCAGTATTTT. It yields the protein CASSPQRRADTQYF. Variable domain in full (rest from reference TRBV11-2 and TRBJ2-3): EAGVAQSPRYKIIEKRQSVAFWCNPISGHATLYWYQQILGQGPKLLIQFQNNGVVDDSQLPKDRFSAERLKGVDSTLKIQPAKLEDSAVYLCASSPQRRADTQYFGPGTRLTVL.

The chain links TRBV7-2 to TRBJ1-2; D is unclear. The length of the CDR3 is 15 residues. Germline V lookup: CDR1 SGHTA, CDR2 FQGNSA. Trimming left V 3 bases short and J 3 bases short, with 14 bases between. CDR3 sequence: CASSFSAAPDYGYTF. CDR3 in DNA: TGTGCCAGCAGCTTCTCCGCCGCCCCGGACTATGGCTACACCTTC.

The chain is built from TRBV19 and TRBJ2-1; maybe TRBD2 (5 bases). CDR1 LNHDA and CDR2 SQIVND come from the germline V gene (reference sequence). The CDR3 has 14 amino acids. V was pared by 5 bases and J by 7 bases, with 15 bases between. CDR3 residues: CASSPRGSQNEQFF. The DNA for the CDR3 is TGTGCCAGTAGTCCCCGGGGTAGCCAGAATGAGCAGTTCTTC. Variable domain in full (rest from reference TRBV19 and TRBJ2-1): DGGITQSPKYLFRKEGQNVTLSCEQNLNHDAMYWYRQDPGQGLRLIYYSQIVNDFQKGDIAEGYSVSREKKESFPLTVTSAQKNPTAFYLCASSPRGSQNEQFFGPGTRLTVL.

The V and J genes are TRBV29-1 and TRBJ2-1; D unresolved. Trimming left V 6 bases short and J 6 bases short, with 9 bases between. Germline CDR1 is SQVTM and CDR2 is ANQGSEA. The length of the CDR3 is 11 residues. The CDR3 bases are TGCAGCGTCCCTAACGGCAATGAGCAGTTCTTC. It is translated as CSVPNGNEQFF.

A few counts support this clone. The rearrangement joins TRBV19 to TRBJ2-1; D is perhaps TRBD2 (5 bases). CDR3 length: 13 amino acids. V gave up 6 bases and J gave up 3 bases, with 9 bases separating them. Germline CDR1 reads LNHDA; CDR2 reads SQIVND (reference sequence). The CDR3 DNA is TGTGCCAGTAGCTCGGGGTACTACAATGAGCAGTTCTTC. It specifies CASSSGYYNEQFF.

The chain recombines TRBV5-1 with TRBJ1-5; D is unclear. The CDR3 is made up of 15 amino acids. Trimming pared 0 bases from V and 0 bases from J, leaving 7 bases between. The germline V gene encodes CDR1 SGHRS and CDR2 YFSETQ. CDR3 sequence (DNA): TGCGCCAGCAGCTTGGACGGTTATAGCAATCAGCCCCAGCATTTT. Its translation: CASSLDGYSNQPQHF.

V usage is TRBV7-3 and J usage is TRBJ1-6, with D possibly TRBD1 on 5 matching bases. With 5 bases removed from V and 5 bases from J, the gap between germline ends came to 16 bases. Looked up from germline, CDR1 is SGHTA and CDR2 is FQGTGA. This CDR3 contains 16 residues. CDR3 amino acids: CASSPGGGVDNSPLHF. For the CDR3, the DNA is TGTGCCAGCAGCCCTGGGGGAGGGGTTGATAATTCACCCCTCCACTTT.